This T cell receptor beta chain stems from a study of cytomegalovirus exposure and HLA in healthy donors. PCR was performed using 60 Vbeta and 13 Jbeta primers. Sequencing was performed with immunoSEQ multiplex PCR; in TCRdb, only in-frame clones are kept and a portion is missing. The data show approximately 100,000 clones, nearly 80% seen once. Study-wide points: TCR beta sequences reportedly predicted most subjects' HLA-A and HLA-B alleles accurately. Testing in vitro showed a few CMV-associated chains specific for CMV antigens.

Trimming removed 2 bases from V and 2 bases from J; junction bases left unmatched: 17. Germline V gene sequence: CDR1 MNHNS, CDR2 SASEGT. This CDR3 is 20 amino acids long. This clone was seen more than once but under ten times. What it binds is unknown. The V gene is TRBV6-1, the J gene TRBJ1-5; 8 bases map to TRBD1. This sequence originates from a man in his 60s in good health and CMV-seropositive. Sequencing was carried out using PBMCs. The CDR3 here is CASSERFRGQFSVGNQPQHF. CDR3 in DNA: TGTGCCAGCAGTGAAAGGTTCAGGGGGCAATTTTCTGTGGGCAATCAGCCCCAGCATTTT.